One sample yielded the 18 T cell receptor beta chains listed below, sequenced in a study of response to subunit inactivated influenza vaccine. TCRdb analysed the RT-PCR reads with MiXCR anew, one entry per CDR3 protein. The profile shows 500,000 to 600,000 distinct CDR3 sequences, roughly 10% of them singletons. Sequencing was performed on PBMCs from blood, taken on the day of vaccination. The receptors here all came from a man aged 50-60 years who received an inactivated influenza vaccine.

The V gene is TRBV3-1, the J gene TRBJ2-3; 8 nucleotides line up with TRBD2. The CDR3 spans 20 residues. V was pared by 0 bases and J by 0 bases, with 14 bases of the junction left unmatched. CDR1 is LGHDT, CDR2 YNNKEL, per germline (reference sequence). The CDR3 DNA follows: TGTGCCAGCAGCCAAGATCATCCAGCGGGAGCGGTTCATAGCACAGATACGCAGTATTTT. This encodes CASSQDHPAGAVHSTDTQYF.

This clonotype was observed a few times. This chain joins TRBV11-1 and TRBJ2-5, with D uncertain. The CDR3 runs to 14 residues. Germline V gene data show CDR1 as SGHAT and CDR2 as FQDESV (reference sequence). The ends were cut back, 3 bases at V and 2 bases at J, with 10 bases in the middle. The CDR3 loop is CASSFRRIQETQYF. DNA of the CDR3: TGTGCCAGCAGCTTCCGTCGTATTCAAGAGACCCAGTACTTC.

This clonotype has a count of ten or more. The J gene is TRBJ2-7, the V gene TRBV12-3 or TRBV12-4, with TRBD1 matching over 10 bases. There are 15 residues in the CDR3. With 0 bases clipped from V and 9 bases from J, the junction kept 8 bases outside the gene matches. CDR3 amino acids: CASSLAGDRGRRQYF. DNA of the CDR3: TGTGCCAGCAGTTTAGCAGGTGACAGGGGGCGCAGGCAGTACTTC.

This clonotype was counted only a few times. The J gene is TRBJ2-1, the V gene TRBV20-1; D unresolved. Germline assignment: CDR1 DFQATT and CDR2 SNEGSKA (reference sequence). Trimming removed 3 bases from V and 0 bases from J, with 9 bases in between. The CDR3 totals 14 residues. The CDR3 sequence: CSARSISSYNEQFF. CDR3 sequence (DNA): TGCAGTGCTAGGTCCATTAGCTCCTACAATGAGCAGTTCTTC.

CDR3 amino acids: CASSERTGGGYEQYF. For the CDR3, the DNA is TGCGCCAGCAGTGAAAGGACAGGGGGCGGGTACGAGCAGTACTTC. This chain connects TRBV4-3 to TRBJ2-7, with 11 positions matching TRBD1. This CDR3 spans 15 amino acids. Germline CDR1 is LGHNA and CDR2 is YSLEER. The V segment lost 6 bases and the J segment 4 bases; nucleotides outside the gene matches: 8.

At least ten counts were recorded for this clonotype. The chain employs TRBV7-9 and TRBJ2-2; D is undetermined. From germline, CDR1 is SEHNR and CDR2 FQNEAQ (reference sequence). V gave up 3 bases and J gave up 4 bases, with 18 bases separating them. The CDR3 covers 17 residues. The CDR3 sequence: CASSFPRSKPGTGELFF. The CDR3 DNA reads as TGTGCCAGCAGCTTCCCCCGTTCTAAACCGGGCACCGGGGAGCTGTTTTTT.

Only a few counts were recorded for this clonotype. The chain links TRBV7-2 to TRBJ2-5, with 10 nucleotides matching TRBD2. This CDR3 region has 15 residues. J lost 5 bases, V lost 5 bases, and 8 bases had no gene match. CDR1 is SGHTA, CDR2 FQGNSA, per germline. CDR3 amino acids: CASSLGTSGVETQYF. CDR3 in DNA: TGTGCCAGCAGCCTAGGCACTAGCGGGGTTGAGACCCAGTACTTC. The full variable domain, rest sourced from reference TRBV7-2 and TRBJ2-5, is GAGVSQSPSNKVTEKGKDVELRCDPISGHTALYWYRQSLGQGLEFLIYFQGNSAPDKSGLPSDRFSAERTGGSVSTLTIQRTQQEDSAVYLCASSLGTSGVETQYFGPGTRLLVL.

The chain has TRBV7-9 and TRBJ2-7; 7 positions match TRBD2. The V segment lost 4 bases and the J segment 0 bases; nucleotides outside the gene matches: 9. Germline CDR1 and CDR2: SEHNR and FQNEAQ (reference sequence). The CDR3 loop spans 16 amino acids. Written as DNA, the CDR3 is TGTGCCAGCAGCTCCGGGCGGGGGAGAATCTCCTACGAGCAGTACTTC. Its protein product is CASSSGRGRISYEQYF.

This clonotype showed up just a few times. The J gene is TRBJ1-2, the V gene TRBV19; D is unresolved. Looked up from germline, CDR1 is LNHDA and CDR2 is SQIVND (reference sequence). The CDR3 has 15 residues. V was clipped by 3 bases and J by 3 bases, with 14 bases between them. As DNA, the CDR3 is TGTGCCAGTAGTATTCGTGATCGGGGTGACTATGGCTACACCTTC. This encodes CASSIRDRGDYGYTF.

The table lists this clonotype with a few counts. The rearrangement uses TRBV5-1 and TRBJ1-4; no clear D. With 2 bases removed from V and 6 bases from J, the gap between germline ends came to 14 bases. This CDR3 spans 15 amino acids. From germline, CDR1 is SGHRS and CDR2 YFSETQ. CDR3 sequence (DNA): TGCGCCAGCAGCTTCGGCAGGTCACGGGATGAAAAACTGTTTTTT. This encodes CASSFGRSRDEKLFF.

The rearrangement joins TRBV2 to TRBJ2-3; 12 bases are shared with TRBD2. This CDR3 comprises 15 residues. J was trimmed by 6 bases and V by 6 bases; bases with no gene match: 7. Germline CDR1 and CDR2: SNHLY and FYNNEI. This chain's CDR3 is CASRNLAGGTDTQYF. DNA of the CDR3: TGTGCCAGCAGAAACCTAGCGGGGGGGACCGATACGCAGTATTTT.

This clonotype was counted a few times. The genes are TRBV7-8 and TRBJ2-7; TRBD2 is a possible D gene (5 bases). Germline assignment: CDR1 SGHVS and CDR2 FQNEAQ. CDR3 length equals 16 residues. Trimming cost V 4 bases and J 3 bases, with 19 bases left between them. This CDR3 reads CASSSVKAGGNYEQYF. The CDR3 DNA reads TGTGCCAGCAGCTCAGTTAAGGCGGGCGGAAACTACGAGCAGTACTTC.

The V gene is TRBV20-1, the J gene TRBJ2-3, with 8 bases aligning to TRBD1. CDR1 and CDR2 (germline): DFQATT, SNEGSKA (reference sequence). Trimming cost V 0 bases and J 2 bases; bases outside gene matches: 7. CDR3 length: 16 residues. CDR3 loop: CSARDPGGDNTDTQYF. In DNA, the CDR3 is TGCAGTGCTAGAGACCCAGGGGGCGACAACACAGATACGCAGTATTTT.

This clonotype was seen repeatedly, ten times or more. V usage is TRBV10-3 and J usage is TRBJ2-2; the match to TRBD1 covers 8 bases. With V trimmed by 5 bases and J by 0 bases, 11 bases remained unmatched. The CDR3 consists of 18 residues. Germline CDR1 ENHRY, CDR2 SYGVKD. The CDR3 DNA is TGTGCCATCAGTCCCACCTGGACAGGGAGTTCGAACACCGGGGAGCTGTTTTTT. Amino acid sequence: CAISPTWTGSSNTGELFF.

This clonotype was seen only a few times. J is TRBJ2-1 and V is TRBV11-2, with 8 nucleotides matching TRBD2. In germline, CDR1 is SGHAT, CDR2 FQNNGV. This CDR3 has 18 amino acids. J lost 4 bases, V lost 2 bases, and 13 bases had no gene match. The CDR3 DNA reads as TGTGCCAGCAGCTTAACCGGCGGGGGGCTTCTCGCATACAATGAGCAGTTCTTC. It yields the protein CASSLTGGGLLAYNEQFF.

V gene TRBV9 combines with J gene TRBJ2-2; 10 nucleotides match TRBD1. V shed 3 bases and J 6 bases; nucleotides not matched to a gene: 8. The CDR3 covers 16 residues. The V gene's germline CDR1 is SGDLS and CDR2 YYNGEE. In DNA form, the CDR3 reads TGTGCCAGCAGCGCCACCGGGACAGGGGTTGCCGGGGAGCTGTTTTTT. It specifies CASSATGTGVAGELFF. Looking up the rest from reference TRBV9 and TRBJ2-2 gives the full variable domain: DSGVTQTPKHLITATGQRVTLRCSPRSGDLSVYWYQQSLDQGLQFLIQYYNGEERAKGNILERFSAQQFPDLHSELNLSSLELGDSALYFCASSATGTGVAGELFFGEGSRLTVL.

This clonotype has more than one count but fewer than ten. V usage is TRBV6-2 or TRBV6-3 and J usage is TRBJ2-6; D is unclear. The CDR3 has 13 residues. Germline V gene lookup returns CDR1 MNHEY and CDR2 SVGEGT. The ends were cut back, 0 bases at V and 9 bases at J, with 6 bases in the middle. CDR3 region: CASSYSGGNVLTF. CDR3 coding DNA: TGTGCCAGCAGTTACTCTGGTGGCAACGTCCTGACTTTC.

There are many counts of this clonotype. This chain links TRBV7-9 with TRBJ2-5, with 8 positions matching TRBD2. V lost 1 base and J lost 5; bases outside the gene matches: 6. CDR3 size: 15 residues. Germline V lookup: CDR1 SEHNR, CDR2 FQNEAQ (reference sequence). In DNA form, the CDR3 reads TGTGCCAGCAGCTTAGGGAGCGGGGGCGGCGAGACCCAGTACTTC. Translated, it gives CASSLGSGGGETQYF.